A single T cell receptor (beta chain) is shown here with its context. Its cognate antigen is unknown. Repertoires were generated with immunoSEQ multiplex PCR, while TCRdb's copy carries only in-frame clones and drops some. This sample has tens of thousands of clones, with 82% found just once. Germline CDR1 reads SGHNT; CDR2 reads YYREEE (reference sequence). CDR3 length: 15 residues. V was shortened by 4 bases and J by 4 bases, with 17 bases between the two germline ends. These data belong to a study of T cell responses to AZD1222 COVID-19 vaccine. Study-wide points: Nearly half of spike-specific TCRs reportedly target unmutated variant regions. CD4 TCRs linked to vaccination spanned spike, dominating at 160-218 and 743-854.

This chain joins TRBV5-4 and TRBJ1-1; D possibly corresponds to TRBD1 (5 bases). The starting material was peripheral blood, obtained on day 0 of AZD1222 vaccination. This receptor was taken from an adult in good health. Here the CDR3 DNA reads TGTGCCAGCAGCCCACCCGGGGCATATGGCACTGAAGCTTTCTTT. It codes for CASSPPGAYGTEAFF.